These T cell receptor beta chains were read from a single sample in a study of beta chain features in type 1 diabetes. Generated by immunoSEQ multiplex PCR, the TCRdb table keeps only in-frame clones and is missing some. Of under 950,000 clones in the sample, 17% are singletons; the top ten hold around 0.02%. Sequencing was performed on naive CD4+ T cells from blood. These receptors all come from a woman aged 18-35 years in good health. CDR3s include the opening cysteine and the closing phenylalanine or tryptophan. The D gene is left open where the match is weak. For some rows the clone size is stated as once, few or many, or as a class when expanded; others skip it.

d_call: TRBD2; j_call: TRBJ2-3; clone_size: few; v_call: TRBV5-6; cdr3_aa: CASSKLAGARRGTDTQYF; cdr3_nt: TGTGCCAGCAGCAAGCTAGCGGGTGCAAGACGGGGCACAGATACGCAGTATTTT
d_call: NA; j_call: TRBJ2-3; clone_size: NA; v_call: TRBV5-1; cdr3_aa: CASSRQLTTDTQYF; cdr3_nt: TGCGCCAGCAGCCGACAGTTGACCACAGATACGCAGTATTTT
d_call: NA; j_call: TRBJ1-3; clone_size: many; v_call: TRBV16; cdr3_aa: CASSEQGTGNTIYF; cdr3_nt: TGTGCCAGCAGCGAACAGGGAACTGGAAACACCATATATTTT
d_call: TRBD2; j_call: TRBJ2-3; clone_size: NA; v_call: TRBV4-3; cdr3_aa: CASSQVALAGGATDTQYF; cdr3_nt: TGCGCCAGCAGCCAAGTTGCTCTCGCGGGAGGGGCCACAGATACGCAGTATTTT
d_call: TRBD2; j_call: TRBJ2-5; clone_size: few; v_call: TRBV29-1; cdr3_aa: CSVEKRERETQYF; cdr3_nt: TGCAGCGTTGAAAAGCGGGAGCGAGAGACCCAGTACTTC
d_call: NA; j_call: TRBJ2-3; clone_size: NA; v_call: TRBV5-8; cdr3_aa: CASTPQGYSTDTQYF; cdr3_nt: TGTGCCAGCACCCCACAGGGTTACTCCACAGATACGCAGTATTTT
d_call: TRBD2; j_call: TRBJ2-3; clone_size: few; v_call: TRBV29-1; cdr3_aa: CSVERTSGTDTQYF; cdr3_nt: TGCAGCGTTGAGAGGACTAGCGGCACAGATACGCAGTATTTT
d_call: NA; j_call: TRBJ2-7; clone_size: few; v_call: TRBV2; cdr3_aa: CASSDLGVGYEQYF; cdr3_nt: TGTGCCAGCAGTGATTTAGGCGTTGGCTACGAGCAGTACTTC
d_call: NA; j_call: TRBJ2-7; clone_size: few; v_call: TRBV19; cdr3_aa: CASSRSGNRYYEQYF; cdr3_nt: TGTGCCAGTAGTCGGTCCGGGAACAGATACTACGAGCAGTACTTC
d_call: NA; j_call: TRBJ2-1; clone_size: NA; v_call: TRBV7-9; cdr3_aa: CASSPAGGGEQFF; cdr3_nt: TGTGCCAGCAGCCCGGCAGGAGGGGGTGAGCAGTTCTTC
d_call: NA; j_call: TRBJ2-1; clone_size: few; v_call: TRBV7-2; cdr3_aa: CASSSAFYNEQFF; cdr3_nt: TGTGCCAGCAGCTCAGCCTTTTACAATGAGCAGTTCTTC
d_call: NA; j_call: TRBJ2-3; clone_size: NA; v_call: TRBV4-1; cdr3_aa: CASSQGQGLGQYF; cdr3_nt: TGCGCCAGCAGCCAAGGTCAAGGACTGGGGCAGTATTTT
d_call: TRBD1; j_call: TRBJ1-2; clone_size: NA; v_call: TRBV6-1; cdr3_aa: CASSNGQGLVF; cdr3_nt: TGTGCCAGCAGTAATGGACAGGGGTTGGTCTTC
d_call: NA; j_call: TRBJ1-6; clone_size: few; v_call: TRBV2; cdr3_aa: CASKGISSYNSPLHF; cdr3_nt: TGTGCCAGCAAGGGAATCAGCTCCTATAATTCACCCCTCCACTTT
d_call: NA; j_call: TRBJ2-5; clone_size: NA; v_call: TRBV7-2; cdr3_aa: CASSRPVETQYF; cdr3_nt: TGTGCCAGCAGCCGCCCGGTGGAGACCCAGTACTTC
d_call: NA; j_call: TRBJ1-2; clone_size: NA; v_call: TRBV29-1; cdr3_aa: CSVGQPGNYGYTF; cdr3_nt: TGCAGCGTTGGACAGCCTGGCAACTATGGCTACACCTTC
d_call: NA; j_call: TRBJ2-2; clone_size: NA; v_call: TRBV28; cdr3_aa: CASSYSAGELFF; cdr3_nt: TGTGCCAGCAGTTATAGTGCCGGGGAGCTGTTTTTT
d_call: TRBD2; j_call: TRBJ2-7; clone_size: NA; v_call: TRBV27; cdr3_aa: CASSPTGTSGRKQYF; cdr3_nt: TGTGCCAGCAGTCCAACCGGGACTAGCGGGCGTAAGCAGTACTTC
d_call: NA; j_call: TRBJ2-5; clone_size: few; v_call: TRBV14; cdr3_aa: CASSQAGVETQYF; cdr3_nt: TGTGCCAGCAGCCAAGCGGGGGTGGAGACCCAGTACTTC
d_call: NA; j_call: TRBJ2-5; clone_size: few; v_call: TRBV29-1; cdr3_aa: CSVGGTGFGETQYF; cdr3_nt: TGCAGCGTGGGAGGGACAGGCTTCGGGGAGACCCAGTACTTC
d_call: NA; j_call: TRBJ1-5; clone_size: few; v_call: TRBV19; cdr3_aa: CASSIGLQPQHF; cdr3_nt: TGTGCCAGTAGTATAGGACTTCAGCCCCAGCATTTT